Listed below are T cell receptor beta chains from one sample, sequenced in a study of radiation and T cells in renal cell carcinoma. Profiling relied on immunoSEQ multiplex PCR, and the TCRdb table lists in-frame clones only, not all of them. The sample yields 120,000 to 150,000 clones, about 86% seen once. Sequenced material: blood, taken from a patient whose treatment included radiotherapy and nephrectomy. These receptors all come from a woman in her forties or fifties with renal cell carcinoma. Both conserved end residues are trimmed from each CDR3. The D gene is left open where the match is weak.

>TRBV5-5|-
ASTSRTDTQY
>TRBV28|TRBD1
ASSLPDGQEN
>TRBV4-3|-
ASSQERAGYNQPQH
>TRBV2|TRBD1
ASSERDRPAMNTEAF
>TRBV19|TRBD2
ASSGSGGETQY
>TRBV5-1|TRBD2
ASSLAAGGPGNEQF
>TRBV4-3|-
ASSPGQFDT
>TRBV19|-
ASSGLGNEQF
>TRBV15|TRBD1
ATSRGNTGAGSPLH
>TRBV5-6|-
ASSLETVYYGYT
>TRBV10-3|-
AISESRGNQPQH
>TRBV7-2|TRBD2
ASSPLRTSGSLEQF
>TRBV27|-
ASSFGANSPLH
>TRBV5-1|TRBD1
ASRKGQGDGYT
>TRBV9|TRBD2
ASSISAAGITDTQY
>TRBV2|-
ASSLIHPLF
>TRBV30|-
AWSDGGISPEQY
>TRBV28|TRBD1
ASSQTGPEQY
>TRBV5-1|TRBD1
ASSSTGAYEQY
>TRBV5-8|-
ASSLVRGFIDTQY
>TRBV4-3|-
ASSQEAANQETQY
>TRBV6-5|-
ASTQVNSGTYGYT
>TRBV5-4|-
ASSSTALYGYT
>TRBV28|TRBD1
ASSSGQGRSSYT
>TRBV10-3|-
AISERTQTYEQY
>TRBV5-6|-
ASRSTGSEVHEQY
>TRBV7-2|-
ASSLSRGEYNEQF
>TRBV18|TRBD1
ASSPLGQAYEQY